The 13 T cell receptor beta chains in this list originate from one sample, sequenced in a study of T cells in Graves' hyperthyroidism and ophthalmopathy. From RNA transcripts, TCR beta CDR3 regions were amplified. First-round RT-PCR of the TCR CDR3 relied on the HTBI primer set. Each CDR3 protein is one row after TCRdb ran MiXCR on the multiplex PCR reads. The repertoire holds about 300,000 distinct CDR3 sequences, more than 10% seen once, with 6.5% to 10% in the top ten. The sequenced sample consisted of blood. All receptors come from a woman between 25 and 40 years old with Graves' hyperthyroidism that later progressed to Graves' ophthalmopathy.

This clonotype was picked up many times. The chain recombines TRBV20-1 with TRBJ2-7; 9 nucleotides align to TRBD1. Germline values: CDR1 DFQATT, CDR2 SNEGSKA (reference sequence). Germline trimming cut 4 bases from V and 6 bases from J; bases unmatched to any gene: 7. The CDR3 is 13 residues long. The CDR3 coding sequence is TGCAGTGCTACGGACAGGGGACCCCTCGAGCAGTACTTC. This gives the protein CSATDRGPLEQYF.

This clonotype was observed a handful of times. The chain combines TRBV7-6 with TRBJ2-2, with D tentatively TRBD1 (7 bases). CDR3 length equals 18 residues. Germline values: CDR1 SGHVS, CDR2 FNYEAQ. Trimming removed 5 bases at V and 1 base at J, with 20 bases between. CDR3 sequence reads: CASSPWVGTAGNTGELFF. In DNA form, the CDR3 reads TGTGCCAGCAGCCCGTGGGTCGGGACAGCGGGGAACACCGGGGAGCTGTTTTTT. Filled out from reference TRBV7-6 and TRBJ2-2, the complete variable domain reads GAGVSQSPRYKVTKRGQDVALRCDPISGHVSLYWYRQALGQGPEFLTYFNYEAQQDKSGLPNDRFSAERPEGSISTLTIQRTEQRDSAMYRCASSPWVGTAGNTGELFFGEGSRLTVL.

The V call is TRBV30, the J call TRBJ1-1; no definite D call. The V and J ends lost 7 bases and 0 bases respectively, with 15 bases between them. The CDR3 extends over 14 amino acids. Germline V gives CDR1 GTSNPN, CDR2 SVGIG (reference sequence). In DNA, the CDR3 is TGTGCCTCCCGCCGTCCGGGCATGAACACTGAAGCTTTCTTT. Its protein product is CASRRPGMNTEAFF.

As for this clonotype: A read error may explain this, as a much larger clone is one base away. This chain links TRBV24-1 with TRBJ2-7; 11 positions agree with TRBD2. CDR1 is KGHDR, CDR2 SFDVKD, per germline. With V trimmed by 7 bases and J by 5 bases, 9 bases remained unmatched. This CDR3 region has 15 residues. The CDR3 here is CATSAGTSGSHEQYF. The CDR3 nucleotides read TGTGCCACCAGCGCCGGGACTAGCGGATCCCACGAGCAGTACTTC.

This clonotype was found many times. The genes are TRBV24-1 and TRBJ2-2, with 7 nucleotides matching TRBD1. Germline V gene sequence: CDR1 KGHDR, CDR2 SFDVKD. J was trimmed by 0 bases and V by 3 bases; bases with no gene match: 9. This CDR3 is built from 18 residues. The CDR3 coding sequence is TGTGCCACCAGTGATCCACAGGGGCAAGTCGCGAACACCGGGGAGCTGTTTTTT. This encodes CATSDPQGQVANTGELFF.

This clonotype was seen many times. The chain uses TRBV7-2 and TRBJ2-3; no reliable D call. V lost 8 bases to trimming and J lost 0 bases, with 15 bases between them. Per germline, CDR1 SGHTA and CDR2 FQGNSA. The CDR3 extends over 15 amino acids. CDR3 in DNA: TGTGCCAGCGAGAATGGCTTTACTAGCACAGATACGCAGTATTTT. Amino acids: CASENGFTSTDTQYF.

This chain joins TRBV11-1 and TRBJ2-1; TRBD1 matches 7 bases. V shed 1 base, J shed 4 bases, and the junction held 4 bases outside the gene matches. Per the germline V gene, CDR1 is SGHAT and CDR2 is FQDESV (reference sequence). This CDR3 comprises 15 residues. CDR3 nucleotide sequence: TGTGCCAGCAGCTTAGGGGGACAGATATACAATGAGCAGTTCTTC. It yields the protein CASSLGGQIYNEQFF.

The rearrangement joins TRBV5-1 to TRBJ2-4; 7 bases match TRBD2. The trim removed 4 bases at V and 3 bases at J, leaving 10 bases unmatched. CDR1 is SGHRS, CDR2 YFSETQ, per germline. The CDR3 runs 16 residues. The CDR3 loop reads CASSPRSGTVKNIQYF. The CDR3 coding sequence is TGCGCCAGCAGCCCCAGGAGCGGGACGGTCAAAAACATTCAGTACTTC.

This clonotype was detected many times. This chain links TRBV4-2 with TRBJ2-7; tentative D call: TRBD1 (6 bases). Germline values: CDR1 LGHNA, CDR2 YNFKEQ. The CDR3 runs 15 residues. V lost 8 bases, J lost 0 bases, and 17 bases lay in between. This CDR3 reads CASGKTGSFSYEQYF. The CDR3 bases are TGTGCCAGCGGTAAAACAGGGTCCTTCTCCTACGAGCAGTACTTC.

This clonotype was recorded at least ten times. The genes are TRBV28 and TRBJ1-6; D is uncertain. CDR1 and CDR2 from the germline V gene are MDHEN and SYDVKM. This CDR3 has 15 residues. V was trimmed by 2 bases and J by 4 bases, leaving 9 bases between them. The CDR3 DNA is TGTGCCAGCAGTTTACATGGACGGTATAATTCACCCCTCCACTTT. It translates to CASSLHGRYNSPLHF.

This clonotype was seen many times. This chain joins TRBV7-2 and TRBJ2-3, with D tentatively TRBD2 (5 bases). The CDR3 spans 14 residues. Trimming shortened V by 0 bases and J by 2 bases, and 6 bases separated the two germline ends. Germline assignment: CDR1 SGHTA and CDR2 FQGNSA. The CDR3 spells CASSLAGNTDTQYF. CDR3 DNA: TGTGCCAGCAGCTTAGCCGGGAACACAGATACGCAGTATTTT.

The rearrangement uses TRBV9 and TRBJ1-6, with TRBD1 identical over 7 bases. The J segment lost 7 bases and the V segment lost 4 bases, leaving 5 bases of the junction unmatched. The CDR3 runs 14 residues. CDR1 is SGDLS and CDR2 is YYNGEE in the germline V gene. DNA of the CDR3: TGTGCCAGCAGCTTGACAGGGAGGAATTCACCCCTCCACTTT. It specifies CASSLTGRNSPLHF.

As for this clonotype: A much larger clone is a single base away; this may be a read error. V is TRBV6-1 and J is TRBJ2-1; 7 nucleotides align to TRBD2. The CDR3 has 18 residues. The germline gives CDR1 MNHNS, CDR2 SASEGT. DNA of the CDR3: TGTGTCAGCTCCCCCGTCGGGCTAGCGGTTTCCTCCTACAATGAGCAGTTCTTC. Its protein is CVSSPVGLAVSSYNEQFF.